The 26 T cell receptor beta chains presented below share a single source sample, sequenced in a study of blood T cell repertoires in COVID-19. Method: immunoSEQ multiplex PCR; TCRdb's copy keeps in-frame clones and lacks some. The data contain about 400,000 clones, roughly 90% of them singletons. Sequenced sample: PBMCs or T cells enriched from blood (not recorded which). The receptors here all came from a woman in her 30s with acute COVID-19.

In its sample, this clone was seen once. V usage is TRBV2 and J usage is TRBJ1-2; D is uncertain. Per germline, CDR1 SNHLY and CDR2 FYNNEI. CDR3 length equals 13 residues. Trimming removed 7 bases from V and 7 bases from J, with 16 bases in between. Written as DNA, the CDR3 is TGTGCCAGCATACCGGGTGTTGGAACTGGCTACACCTTC. Encoded protein: CASIPGVGTGYTF.

The rearrangement links TRBV10-3 to TRBJ1-5, with 11 bases matching TRBD1. Germline V gene sequence: CDR1 ENHRY, CDR2 SYGVKD. The CDR3 spans 13 residues. V shed 6 bases and J 9 bases; nucleotides not matched to a gene: 4. CDR3 region: CAISGTGGGPQHF. CDR3 DNA sequence: TGTGCCATCAGCGGGACAGGGGGTGGGCCCCAGCATTTT.

Turning to this clone: This could be a read error, since a much larger clone is one nucleotide away. The chain employs TRBV5-6 and TRBJ2-2; 7 positions match TRBD1. Losses at the gene ends were 2 bases for V and 3 bases for J; bases not matched to a gene: 1. Germline CDR1 is SGHDT and CDR2 is YYEEEE. CDR3 length: 14 amino acids. This CDR3 is CASSFDRDTGELFF. The CDR3 DNA follows: TGTGCCAGCAGCTTTGACAGGGACACCGGGGAGCTGTTTTTT. The full variable domain, with the rest looked up from reference TRBV5-6 and TRBJ2-2, is DAGVTQSPTHLIKTRGQQVTLRCSPKSGHDTVSWYQQALGQGPQFIFQYYEEEERQRGNFPDRFSGHQFPNYSSELNVNALLLGDSALYLCASSFDRDTGELFFGEGSRLTVL.

The V gene is TRBV3-1 (or the pseudogene TRBV3-2), the J gene TRBJ2-2; a possible D gene is TRBD1 (5 bases). The V and J ends lost 0 bases and 7 bases respectively, with 9 bases between them. Per the germline V gene, CDR1 is LGHDT and CDR2 is YNNKEL (reference sequence). This CDR3 region has 14 residues. CDR3: CASSQESGYGELFF. The DNA of the CDR3 is TGTGCCAGCAGCCAAGAGTCAGGGTACGGGGAGCTGTTTTTT.

The V and J genes are TRBV28 and TRBJ1-2; D uncertain. CDR1 MDHEN and CDR2 SYDVKM come from the germline V gene. The CDR3 loop spans 14 amino acids. With 2 bases removed from V and 0 bases from J, the gap between germline ends came to 7 bases. As DNA, the CDR3 is TGTGCCAGCAGTTTAGACACCACTAACTATGGCTACACCTTC. As protein: CASSLDTTNYGYTF.

The CDR3 loop is CATRAPRGTDTQYF. The CDR3 DNA sequence: TGTGCCACCAGGGCCCCTCGGGGCACAGATACGCAGTATTTT. The chain employs TRBV24-1 and TRBJ2-3, with D hard to call. CDR1 is KGHDR and CDR2 is SFDVKD in the germline V gene. This CDR3 comprises 14 residues. V was pared by 7 bases and J by 1 base, with 11 bases between.

The chain carries TRBV7-8 and TRBJ2-1; perhaps TRBD1 as D (6 bases). The V end was cut by 5 bases, the J end by 1 base, with 12 bases between. This CDR3 contains 15 residues. Germline assignment: CDR1 SGHVS and CDR2 FQNEAQ. CDR3 DNA sequence: TGTGCCAGCAGCATCGGGACACCTTCCTACAATGAGCAGTTCTTC. This sequence encodes CASSIGTPSYNEQFF.

The chain recombines TRBV7-3 with TRBJ2-3, with TRBD2 identical over 8 bases. With V trimmed by 4 bases and J by 0 bases, 6 bases remained unmatched. Germline CDR1 and CDR2: SGHTA and FQGTGA. This CDR3 is built from 16 residues. The CDR3 protein is CASSSQPSGSTDTQYF. The CDR3 nucleotides are TGTGCCAGCAGCTCCCAACCTAGCGGGAGCACAGATACGCAGTATTTT.

This rearrangement joins TRBV5-6 to TRBJ2-1; 8 bases are a match to TRBD1. CDR1 and CDR2 (germline): SGHDT, YYEEEE. The CDR3 loop spans 15 amino acids. Unmatched junction bases numbered 6, after V lost 0 bases and J lost 7 bases. CDR3 coding DNA: TGTGCCAGCAGCTTGGGGGACAGGTTTGGAAATGAGCAGTTCTTC. It yields the protein CASSLGDRFGNEQFF.

CDR3 in DNA: TGTGCCAGCAGCCTGGGACAGGGTGGACGGTCACCCCTCCACTTT. This codes for CASSLGQGGRSPLHF. The V gene is TRBV6-5, the J gene TRBJ1-6; 9 bases align to TRBD1. This CDR3 has 15 amino acids. Losses at the gene ends were 6 bases for V and 10 bases for J; bases not matched to a gene: 10. Germline values: CDR1 MNHEY, CDR2 SVGAGI.

The chain uses TRBV2 and TRBJ2-3, with 8 nucleotides matching TRBD2. V was pared by 6 bases and J by 2 bases, with 4 bases of the junction left unmatched. The CDR3 spans 14 residues. CDR1 is SNHLY, CDR2 FYNNEI, per germline. The CDR3 DNA follows: TGTGCCAGCAGCGGACTAGCCCCCACAGATACGCAGTATTTT. Residues: CASSGLAPTDTQYF.

This clone was detected only once. The chain links TRBV5-1 to TRBJ1-1; 9 bases agree with TRBD1. The length of the CDR3 is 18 residues. The V gene's germline CDR1 is SGHRS and CDR2 YFSETQ. The ends lost 2 bases at V and 0 bases at J; junction bases unmatched: 11. The CDR3 bases are TGCGCCAGCAGCTTATATTACAGGGGGCTGGAAATGAACACTGAAGCTTTCTTT. Protein: CASSLYYRGLEMNTEAFF.

On this clone: The sample carries other DNA sequences with the same CDR3. The V gene is TRBV7-9, the J gene TRBJ2-7; D may be TRBD1 (6 bases). V shed 5 bases and J shed 3 bases, with 8 bases lying between them. Germline V gene sequence: CDR1 SEHNR, CDR2 FQNEAQ (reference sequence). This CDR3 is 12 amino acids long. The CDR3 DNA reads TGTGCCAGCAGCGGCAGGGGCTACGAGCAGTACTTC. Translated, it gives CASSGRGYEQYF.

This sequence joins TRBV25-1 and TRBJ2-3; D is possibly TRBD2 (6 bases). The V end was cut by 6 bases, the J end by 3 bases, with 19 bases between. Germline CDR1 MGHDK, CDR2 SYGVNS. This CDR3 comprises 16 residues. CDR3 amino acids: CASSTFRGSGTDTQYF. As DNA, the CDR3 is TGTGCCAGCAGCACTTTCCGGGGGTCGGGGACAGATACGCAGTATTTT. The full variable domain, with the rest looked up from reference TRBV25-1 and TRBJ2-3, is EADIYQTPRYLVIGTGKKITLECSQTMGHDKMYWYQQDPGMELHLIHYSYGVNSTEKGDLSSESTVSRIRTEHFPLTLESARPSHTSQYLCASSTFRGSGTDTQYFGPGTRLTVL.

This clone occurred once. The V call is TRBV24-1, the J call TRBJ1-2; D unresolved. CDR3 size: 15 residues. V was clipped by 3 bases and J by 0 bases, with 10 bases between them. CDR1 and CDR2 (germline): KGHDR, SFDVKD. CDR3 nucleotides: TGTGCCACCAGTGATGTGGTCAGAACTAACTATGGCTACACCTTC. Translation gives CATSDVVRTNYGYTF.

This clone came up once. This chain links TRBV7-2 with TRBJ2-3, with 8 bases aligning to TRBD2. Germline V gene sequence: CDR1 SGHTA, CDR2 FQGNSA. The CDR3 contains 16 residues. The V segment lost 5 bases and the J segment 0 bases; nucleotides outside the gene matches: 7. This CDR3 is CASSRGGRYSTDTQYF. CDR3 DNA: TGTGCCAGCAGCCGCGGGGGGCGGTATAGCACAGATACGCAGTATTTT.

The V and J genes are TRBV24-1 and TRBJ1-5; D may be TRBD1 (5 bases). There are 16 residues in the CDR3. Germline V lookup: CDR1 KGHDR, CDR2 SFDVKD. Trimming pared 2 bases from V and 1 base from J, leaving 11 bases between. The CDR3 DNA sequence: TGTGCCACCAGTGATTCGGCGACAGCCAGCAATCAGCCCCAGCATTTT. This gives the protein CATSDSATASNQPQHF.

This rearrangement joins TRBV6-5 to TRBJ2-7, with D possibly being TRBD2 (6 bases). With 5 bases removed from V and 1 base from J, the gap between germline ends came to 12 bases. Germline loops: CDR1 MNHEY, CDR2 SVGAGI. This CDR3 has 14 amino acids. Written as DNA, the CDR3 is TGTGCCAGCAGTACCGGAGGGGTTTCCTACGAGCAGTACTTC. The encoded protein is CASSTGGVSYEQYF.

With regard to this clone: Other DNA sequences in the same sample also yield this CDR3. The chain links TRBV6-5 to TRBJ1-1; D gene ambiguous. Germline V gene data show CDR1 as MNHEY and CDR2 as SVGAGI. The CDR3 has 12 residues. The V end lost 6 bases, the J end lost 1 base, and 6 bases lay between the germline ends. The CDR3 DNA sequence: TGTGCCAGCAGCCGGAGGAACACTGAAGCTTTCTTT. Translating gives CASSRRNTEAFF.

The V call is TRBV6-6, the J call TRBJ2-3; D ambiguous. Germline V lookup: CDR1 MNHNY, CDR2 SVGAGI (reference sequence). V was clipped by 0 bases and J by 0 bases, with 4 bases between them. The CDR3 loop spans 14 amino acids. DNA for the CDR3: TGTGCCAGCAGTTACTCTCAGAGCACAGATACGCAGTATTTT. Translated, it gives CASSYSQSTDTQYF.

The chain couples TRBV10-1 to TRBJ2-7; no firm D call. This CDR3 spans 14 amino acids. Trimming cost V 0 bases and J 2 bases, with 8 bases left between them. Germline values: CDR1 WNHNN, CDR2 SYGVQD (reference sequence). The CDR3 DNA sequence: TGCGCCAGCAGTGAGTCTGGCAGTCCCTACGAGCAGTACTTC. It is translated as CASSESGSPYEQYF.

The V gene is TRBV6-2 or TRBV6-3, the J gene TRBJ1-6, with D tentatively TRBD1 (5 bases). Trimming took 6 bases from V and 11 from J, leaving 17 bases between them. This CDR3 region has 14 residues. Germline-derived CDR1 and CDR2 are MNHEY and SVGEGT. In DNA form, the CDR3 reads TGTGCCAGCAGCGGGGGGGGTGACGGAGCACCCCTCCACTTT. Translation gives CASSGGGDGAPLHF.

The genes are TRBV9 and TRBJ1-4, with D hard to call. V dropped 4 bases and J dropped 4 bases, with 5 bases sitting between them. This CDR3 is 12 amino acids long. CDR1 SGDLS and CDR2 YYNGEE come from the germline V gene. CDR3 protein: CASSPGNEKLFF. CDR3 DNA sequence: TGTGCCAGCAGCCCCGGTAATGAAAAACTGTTTTTT.

The gene calls are TRBV29-1 and TRBJ1-1, with 9 bases lining up with TRBD1. The ends lost 6 bases at V and 11 bases at J; junction bases unmatched: 16. The CDR3 is made up of 14 amino acids. CDR1 is SQVTM and CDR2 is ANQGSEA in the germline V gene. The CDR3 DNA reads TGCAGCGTCGGCTATACGAACCGACAGGGGGAGGCTTTCTTT. This encodes CSVGYTNRQGEAFF.

The chain recombines TRBV6-5 with TRBJ2-7, with D tentatively TRBD2 (5 bases). Germline CDR1 MNHEY, CDR2 SVGAGI. Trimming pared 8 bases from V and 2 bases from J, leaving 10 bases between. This CDR3 is 12 amino acids long. DNA for the CDR3: TGTGCCAGCCTAGTGAGGGCCTACGAGCAGTACTTC. Translation gives CASLVRAYEQYF.

CDR3 protein: CASSPLSSGANVLTF. DNA of the CDR3: TGTGCCAGCAGCCCTCTGAGCTCTGGGGCCAACGTCCTGACTTTC. The rearrangement links TRBV9 to TRBJ2-6, with no clear D. The CDR3 totals 15 residues. The germline CDR1 and CDR2 sequences are SGDLS and YYNGEE. Trimming stripped 4 bases from V and 0 bases from J, with 8 bases between.